These 23 T cell receptor beta chains share one sample of origin, sequenced in a study of CD8+ T cells in alopecia areata. Treatment given: oral pan-JAK inhibitor, 5-10 mg twice daily. Extraction of RNA preceded its reverse transcription into cDNA, which served as the sequencing template. Sequenced by immunoSEQ multiplex PCR; TCRdb stores in-frame clones only, minus some. The sample has approximately 160,000 clones, around 59% seen once. The sample in question was CD4+ T cells sorted from blood, obtained at week 24, from a patient treated with tofacitinib. The receptors were gathered from a human donor with alopecia areata.

The chain uses TRBV6-5 and TRBJ1-1; TRBD1 matches 7 bases. Germline V lookup: CDR1 MNHEY, CDR2 SVGAGI. The V and J ends lost 5 bases and 6 bases, in that order; junction bases with no gene match: 9. The CDR3 contains 14 residues. The CDR3 DNA follows: TGTGCCAGCAGTCCACCCAGGGGGAGGTCTGAAGCTTTCTTT. Translated, it gives CASSPPRGRSEAFF.

This clone came up a few times. V and J are TRBV15 and TRBJ2-7, with a weak D call TRBD1 (6 bases). The CDR3 sequence is 13 residues long. With 3 bases removed from V and 5 bases from J, the gap between germline ends came to 11 bases. In germline, CDR1 is LNHNV, CDR2 YYDKDF (reference sequence). CDR3 residues: CATSRGKGDEQYF. The CDR3 nucleotides read TGTGCCACCAGCAGGGGCAAGGGGGACGAGCAGTACTTC.

This clone turned up a few times. This sequence joins TRBV5-1 and TRBJ2-7, with D perhaps TRBD1 (6 bases). The germline gives CDR1 SGHRS, CDR2 YFSETQ. CDR3 length: 14 residues. The V end was cut by 4 bases, the J end by 3 bases, with 14 bases between. The CDR3 here is CASSPPGHYYEQYF. CDR3 nucleotide sequence: TGCGCCAGCAGCCCCCCGGGACATTACTACGAGCAGTACTTC.

The chain carries TRBV9 and TRBJ2-7, with a tentative D call TRBD1 (6 bases). The germline V and J ends were trimmed by 4 bases and 0 bases, with 14 bases remaining between them. This CDR3 is built from 15 residues. Germline V lookup: CDR1 SGDLS, CDR2 YYNGEE. As DNA, the CDR3 is TGTGCCAGCAGCCCCGGACAGTCGACCTCCTACGAGCAGTACTTC. This sequence encodes CASSPGQSTSYEQYF.

V and J are TRBV29-1 and TRBJ2-7, with TRBD1 matching over 7 bases. The J segment lost 5 bases and the V segment lost 3 bases, leaving 10 bases of the junction unmatched. This CDR3 comprises 14 residues. Germline V gives CDR1 SQVTM, CDR2 ANQGSEA. The CDR3 DNA sequence: TGCAGCGTTGACGCGCGACAGGGTACGAACGAGCAGTACTTC. Translated: CSVDARQGTNEQYF.

CDR3 region: CSVVIGSTGELFF. CDR3 nucleotide sequence: TGCAGCGTTGTAATAGGTAGTACCGGGGAGCTGTTTTTT. The chain combines TRBV29-1 with TRBJ2-2; D is unclear. This CDR3 region has 13 residues. CDR1 is SQVTM and CDR2 is ANQGSEA in the germline V gene. Trimming removed 4 bases at V and 5 bases at J, with 11 bases between.

The chain uses TRBV5-1 and TRBJ1-1; the match to TRBD1 covers 7 bases. Germline trimming cut 3 bases from V and 3 bases from J; bases unmatched to any gene: 5. CDR3 length: 14 residues. The germline V gene encodes CDR1 SGHRS and CDR2 YFSETQ. The CDR3 is CASSSHQGDTEAFF. The CDR3 DNA reads TGCGCCAGCAGCTCACACCAGGGGGACACTGAAGCTTTCTTT.

The CDR3 nucleotides read TGTGCCTGGAATCGACAGGGAATCGATGGCTACACCTTC. As protein: CAWNRQGIDGYTF. The chain recombines TRBV30 with TRBJ1-2, with TRBD1 identical over 7 bases. The germline V gene has CDR1 GTSNPN and CDR2 SVGIG (reference sequence). Germline trimming cut 4 bases from V and 6 bases from J; bases unmatched to any gene: 8. CDR3 length: 13 amino acids.

This sequence joins TRBV28 and TRBJ1-1, with unresolved D. Trimming stripped 5 bases from V and 0 bases from J, with 7 bases between. Germline loops: CDR1 MDHEN, CDR2 SYDVKM. This CDR3 region has 13 residues. CDR3 coding DNA: TGTGCCAGCAGTCCGCAGTTGAACACTGAAGCTTTCTTT. This sequence encodes CASSPQLNTEAFF.

The gene calls are TRBV7-9 and TRBJ1-1; tentatively, D is TRBD1 (5 bases). This CDR3 has 14 amino acids. Trimming cost V 2 bases and J 4 bases, with 11 bases left between them. Germline CDR1 SEHNR, CDR2 FQNEAQ (reference sequence). The CDR3 loop reads CASSLTGTATEAFF. CDR3 coding DNA: TGTGCCAGCAGCTTAACCGGGACGGCCACTGAAGCTTTCTTT.

The chain employs TRBV30 and TRBJ2-1; D ambiguous. Germline loops: CDR1 GTSNPN, CDR2 SVGIG (reference sequence). The length of the CDR3 is 13 residues. V was shortened by 0 bases and J by 10 bases, with 13 bases between the two germline ends. The CDR3 bases are TGTGCCTGGAGTGTGGGTCCACTCAAGGAGCAGTTCTTC. It yields the protein CAWSVGPLKEQFF.

This clone was counted a few times. The rearrangement joins TRBV2 to TRBJ1-5; unclear D gene. The CDR3 is 13 residues long. Looked up from germline, CDR1 is SNHLY and CDR2 is FYNNEI. Trimming removed 3 bases from V and 5 bases from J, with 8 bases in between. The CDR3 reads CASSELEDQPQHF. CDR3 coding DNA: TGTGCCAGCAGTGAGTTAGAGGATCAGCCCCAGCATTTT.

This clone turned up a few times. The V call is TRBV29-1, the J call TRBJ2-3; 11 positions agree with TRBD2. The CDR3 sequence is 14 residues long. Germline CDR1 is SQVTM and CDR2 is ANQGSEA. V shed 7 bases, J shed 4 bases, and the junction held 7 bases outside the gene matches. In DNA form, the CDR3 reads TGCAGCGCCACGACTAGCGGGGCGTCAGATACGCAGTATTTT. As protein: CSATTSGASDTQYF.

The chain is built from TRBV19 and TRBJ2-3; no clear D gene. CDR3 length: 9 amino acids. V was cut by 8 bases and J by 5 bases, with 2 bases left in between. The germline V gene encodes CDR1 LNHDA and CDR2 SQIVND (reference sequence). CDR3 residues: CASGDTQYF. As DNA, the CDR3 is TGTGCCAGTGGAGATACGCAGTATTTT.

The chain employs TRBV9 and TRBJ1-5; D possibly corresponds to TRBD1 (6 bases). The CDR3 covers 15 residues. Trimming removed 2 bases at V and 5 bases at J, with 14 bases between. Germline-derived CDR1 and CDR2 are SGDLS and YYNGEE. The CDR3 bases are TGTGCCAGCAGCGTTCCGGGACACCGTTATCAGCCCCAGCATTTT. This translates into CASSVPGHRYQPQHF.

This chain uses TRBV29-1 with TRBJ2-5; 7 bases fit TRBD1. Germline-derived CDR1 and CDR2 are SQVTM and ANQGSEA. With 8 bases clipped from V and 5 bases from J, the junction kept 8 bases outside the gene matches. This CDR3 is built from 12 residues. The DNA of the CDR3 is TGCAGCATCACAGGGGTCGGCGAGACCCAGTACTTC. Its protein is CSITGVGETQYF.

This clone turned up a few times. This chain's CDR3 is CAWSRFSGNTIYF. CDR3 bases: TGTGCCTGGAGCCGGTTCTCTGGAAACACCATATATTTT. The chain employs TRBV30 and TRBJ1-3, with no clear D. CDR3 length: 13 amino acids. Between the trimmed V and J ends, which lost 3 bases and 0 bases, there was a span of 6 bases. The V gene's germline CDR1 is GTSNPN and CDR2 SVGIG (reference sequence).

The chain links TRBV5-6 to TRBJ2-1; no firm D call. V lost 5 bases to trimming and J lost 5 bases, with 23 bases between them. This CDR3 spans 17 amino acids. The germline CDR1 and CDR2 sequences are SGHDT and YYEEEE. The DNA for the CDR3 is TGTGCCAGCAGTGGTGGGATCTACACCCGACGGAACAATGAGCAGTTCTTC. Protein: CASSGGIYTRRNNEQFF. Based on the CDR3 plus reference TRBV5-6 and TRBJ2-1, the full variable domain is DAGVTQSPTHLIKTRGQQVTLRCSPKSGHDTVSWYQQALGQGPQFIFQYYEEEERQRGNFPDRFSGHQFPNYSSELNVNALLLGDSALYLCASSGGIYTRRNNEQFFGPGTRLTVL.

The V and J genes are TRBV5-1 and TRBJ1-2; 7 bases agree with TRBD1. The CDR3 runs to 15 residues. The V gene's germline CDR1 is SGHRS and CDR2 YFSETQ. With 0 bases clipped from V and 8 bases from J, the junction kept 10 bases outside the gene matches. For the CDR3, the DNA is TGCGCCAGCAGCTTGGACCCAAACACAGGGGAAGGCTACACCTTC. Its translation is CASSLDPNTGEGYTF.

This clone occurred many times. This chain uses TRBV19 with TRBJ1-4; 7 bases fit TRBD1. Looked up from germline, CDR1 is LNHDA and CDR2 is SQIVND (reference sequence). There are 16 residues in the CDR3. V was clipped by 5 bases and J by 3 bases; unmatched bases: 9. The CDR3 nucleotides read TGTGCCAGTAGTCATCCGCCGGGACAGTCTAATGAAAAACTGTTTTTT. This encodes CASSHPPGQSNEKLFF.

The chain employs TRBV29-1 and TRBJ1-5; a weak D match, TRBD1 (6 bases). Trimming took off 5 bases at V and 4 bases at J, with 9 bases between the two ends. Per germline, CDR1 SQVTM and CDR2 ANQGSEA. This CDR3 is built from 12 residues. CDR3 amino acids: CSVRTANQPQHF. As DNA, the CDR3 is TGCAGCGTTCGGACAGCTAATCAGCCCCAGCATTTT.

This clone was observed a handful of times. V usage is TRBV30 and J usage is TRBJ1-2; D remains unclear. V was shortened by 2 bases and J by 4 bases, with 14 bases between the two germline ends. This CDR3 is built from 14 residues. CDR1 is GTSNPN and CDR2 is SVGIG in the germline V gene (reference sequence). The CDR3 bases are TGTGCCTGGAGTACCCCGGGTGGCTTCTATGGCTACACCTTC. It codes for CAWSTPGGFYGYTF.

The genes are TRBV5-1 and TRBJ1-2, with D uncertain. The CDR3 runs 14 residues. Germline lookup yields CDR1 SGHRS and CDR2 YFSETQ. V lost 2 bases and J 4 bases, leaving 12 bases between the germline ends. The CDR3 coding sequence is TGCGCCAGCAGCTTAATTTCAGGCTTCTATGGCTACACCTTC. Protein product: CASSLISGFYGYTF.